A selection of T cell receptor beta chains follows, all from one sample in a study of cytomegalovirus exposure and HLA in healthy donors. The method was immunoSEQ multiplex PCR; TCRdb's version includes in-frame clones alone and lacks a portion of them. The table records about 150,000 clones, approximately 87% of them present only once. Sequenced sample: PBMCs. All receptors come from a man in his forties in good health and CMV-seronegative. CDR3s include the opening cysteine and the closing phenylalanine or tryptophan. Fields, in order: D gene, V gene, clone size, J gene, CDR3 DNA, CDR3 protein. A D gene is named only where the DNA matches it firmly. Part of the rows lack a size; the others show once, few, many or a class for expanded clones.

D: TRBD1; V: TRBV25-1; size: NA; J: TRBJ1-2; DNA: TGTGCCAGCAGTGAAATTGACAGGGGGTATGGCTACACCTTC; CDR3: CASSEIDRGYGYTF
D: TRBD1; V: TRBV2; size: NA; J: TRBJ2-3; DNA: TGTGCCAGCAGTGAGGCACAGGGGATCACAGATACGCAGTATTTT; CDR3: CASSEAQGITDTQYF
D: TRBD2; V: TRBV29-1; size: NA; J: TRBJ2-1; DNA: TGCAGCGCAACTAGCGGGAGTGGCAATGAGCAGTTCTTC; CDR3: CSATSGSGNEQFF
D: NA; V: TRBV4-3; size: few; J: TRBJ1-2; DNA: TGCGCCAGCAGTCCGACCCCAGCAGGGCATTGGGGCTACACCTTC; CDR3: CASSPTPAGHWGYTF
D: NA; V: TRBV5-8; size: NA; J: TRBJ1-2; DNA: TGTGCCAGCAGCTTTTACTTCAGGGACTATGGCTACACCTTC; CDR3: CASSFYFRDYGYTF
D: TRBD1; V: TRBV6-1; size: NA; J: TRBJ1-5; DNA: TGTGCCAGCAGTGGACAGGGGGGATATCAGCCCCAGCATTTT; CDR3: CASSGQGGYQPQHF
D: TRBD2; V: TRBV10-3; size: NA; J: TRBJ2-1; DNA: TGTGCCATCAGTGAGTCCGCTAGCGGGACGGCCAATGAGCAGTTCTTC; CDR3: CAISESASGTANEQFF
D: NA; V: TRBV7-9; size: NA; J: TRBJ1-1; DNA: TGTGCCAGCAGCTTAGCGGGCGCTAATGAAGCTTTCTTT; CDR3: CASSLAGANEAFF
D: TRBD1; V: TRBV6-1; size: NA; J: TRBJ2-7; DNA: TGTGCCAGCAGTCTAACCCGGGACAGGTTTAACGAGCAGTACTTC; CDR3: CASSLTRDRFNEQYF
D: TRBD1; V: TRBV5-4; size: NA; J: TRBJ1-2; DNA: TGTGCCAGCAGCTTTTTTGACAGGGAGAATGGCTACACCTTC; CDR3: CASSFFDRENGYTF
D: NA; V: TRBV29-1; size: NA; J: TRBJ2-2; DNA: TGCAGCGTTATTGACACTTCTACCGGGGAGCTGTTTTTT; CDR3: CSVIDTSTGELFF
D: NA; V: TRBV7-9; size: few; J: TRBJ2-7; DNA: TGTGCCAGCAGCCATCAGGGTTACGAGCAGTACTTC; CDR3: CASSHQGYEQYF
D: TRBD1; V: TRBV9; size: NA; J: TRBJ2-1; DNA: TGTGCCAGCAGCACCTGGGACAGCTCCTACAATGAGCAGTTCTTC; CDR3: CASSTWDSSYNEQFF
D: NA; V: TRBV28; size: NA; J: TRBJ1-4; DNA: TGTGCCAGCAGTTCAACAGGGCCTGCCAACGAAAAACTGTTTTTT; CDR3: CASSSTGPANEKLFF
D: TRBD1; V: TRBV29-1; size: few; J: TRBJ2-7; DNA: TGCAGCGTTGAGCTTATTGGACAGGCTTACTCCTACGAGCAGTACTTC; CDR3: CSVELIGQAYSYEQYF
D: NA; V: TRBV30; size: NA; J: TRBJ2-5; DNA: TGTGCCTGGAGTTGGGGGGTGGGCAGGGAAGAGACCCAGTACTTC; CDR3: CAWSWGVGREETQYF
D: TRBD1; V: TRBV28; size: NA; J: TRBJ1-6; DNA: TGTGCCAGCAGTTACCATCTTGGGACAGGCAACCATTCACCCCTCCACTTT; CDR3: CASSYHLGTGNHSPLHF
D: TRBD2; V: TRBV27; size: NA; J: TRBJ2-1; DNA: TGTGCCAGCAGTTTGTTAGCGGGGGCCAATGAGCAGTTCTTC; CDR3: CASSLLAGANEQFF
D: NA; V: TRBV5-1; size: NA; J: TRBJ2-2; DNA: TGCGCCAGCAGCCCGGCGACGCGGGTCACCGGGGAGCTGTTTTTT; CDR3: CASSPATRVTGELFF
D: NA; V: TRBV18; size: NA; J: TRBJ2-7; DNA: TGTGCCAGCTCACCTAGTAGGCCGGGGAGCGGGCCTGTGCAGTACTTC; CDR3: CASSPSRPGSGPVQYF
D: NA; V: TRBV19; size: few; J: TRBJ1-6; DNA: TGTGCCAGTAGTATAAGACGGGATAATTCACCCCTCCACTTT; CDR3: CASSIRRDNSPLHF
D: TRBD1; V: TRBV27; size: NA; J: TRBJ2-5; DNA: TGTGCCAGCAGTTTGGGGACAGTCCAAGAGACCCAGTACTTC; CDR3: CASSLGTVQETQYF
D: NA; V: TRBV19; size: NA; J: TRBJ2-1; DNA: TGTGCCAGTAGTATAGATCTGACAGAATTGAATGAGCAGTTCTTC; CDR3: CASSIDLTELNEQFF
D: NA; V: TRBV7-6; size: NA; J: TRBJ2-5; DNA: TGTGCCAGCAGCCCCCGGCTAGGTGGGAGTTTTCGAGAGACCCAGTACTTC; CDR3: CASSPRLGGSFRETQYF
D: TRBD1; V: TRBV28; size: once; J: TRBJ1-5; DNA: TGTGCCAGCACTTACAGGGGAGCATATAGCAATCAGCCCCAGCATTTT; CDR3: CASTYRGAYSNQPQHF
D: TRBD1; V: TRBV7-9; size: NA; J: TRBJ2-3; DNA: TGTGCCAGCAGCTCCCCAGGGGGTACAGATACGCAGTATTTT; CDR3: CASSSPGGTDTQYF
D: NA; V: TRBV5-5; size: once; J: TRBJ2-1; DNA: TGTGCCAGCAGCGCCTCGGGGGTAAATGAGCAGTTCTTC; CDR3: CASSASGVNEQFF
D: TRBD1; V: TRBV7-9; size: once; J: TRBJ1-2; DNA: TGTGCCAGCAGCTTACCCCCGGGACAGGGGGCGCAGGACTATGGCTACACCTTC; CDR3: CASSLPPGQGAQDYGYTF
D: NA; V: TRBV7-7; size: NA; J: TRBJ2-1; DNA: TGTGCTAGCAGCTTAGCACGGGGGGCCCGGGAGCAGTTCTTC; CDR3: CASSLARGAREQFF
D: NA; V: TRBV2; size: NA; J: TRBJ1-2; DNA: TGTGCCAGCAGTGAAAGTCCGGGAGGTGTTGGCTACACCTTC; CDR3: CASSESPGGVGYTF
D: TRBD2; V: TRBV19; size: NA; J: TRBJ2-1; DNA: TGTGCCAGTACCTTACTAGCGGGAGCGGATGAGCAGTTCTTC; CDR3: CASTLLAGADEQFF
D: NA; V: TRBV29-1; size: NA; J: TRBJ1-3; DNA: TGCAGCGTTGCACGAGACTCTGGAAACACCATATATTTT; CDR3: CSVARDSGNTIYF
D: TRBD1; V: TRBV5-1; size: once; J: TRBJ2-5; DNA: TGCGCCAGCAGCTTGGGGGACAGCCAAGAGACCCAGTACTTC; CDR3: CASSLGDSQETQYF
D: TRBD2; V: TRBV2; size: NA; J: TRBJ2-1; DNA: TGTGCCAGCAGCGCCGACCTAGCGGGGGGCGGGAATGAGCAGTTCTTC; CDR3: CASSADLAGGGNEQFF
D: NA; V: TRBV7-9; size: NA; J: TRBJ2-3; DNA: TGTGCCAGCAGCCCTCTCTCCAGCACAGATACGCAGTATTTT; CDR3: CASSPLSSTDTQYF
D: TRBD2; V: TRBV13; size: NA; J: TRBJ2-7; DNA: TGTGCCAGCAGCACCGGACTAGCGGGGAGCTCCTACGAGCAGTACTTC; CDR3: CASSTGLAGSSYEQYF
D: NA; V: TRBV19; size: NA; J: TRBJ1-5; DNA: TGTGCCAGTAGTATAGATCGGCAGGGAAATCAGCCCCAGCATTTT; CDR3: CASSIDRQGNQPQHF
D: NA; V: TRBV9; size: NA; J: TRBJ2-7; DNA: TGTGCCAGCAGCGTAATGAGCGCCCCAGCCTACGAGCAGTACTTC; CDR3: CASSVMSAPAYEQYF
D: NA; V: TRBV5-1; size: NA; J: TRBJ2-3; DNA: TGCGCCAGCAGCTCTGAAGGGGGAGGCACAGATACGCAGTATTTT; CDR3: CASSSEGGGTDTQYF
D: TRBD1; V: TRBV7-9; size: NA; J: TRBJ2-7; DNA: TGTGCCAGCAGCTTCTACCGGACAGGAGATTACGAGCAGTACTTC; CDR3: CASSFYRTGDYEQYF
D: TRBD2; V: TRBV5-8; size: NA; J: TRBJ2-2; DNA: TGTGCCAGCAGCACCGGGACTACGAACACCGGGGAGCTGTTTTTT; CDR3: CASSTGTTNTGELFF
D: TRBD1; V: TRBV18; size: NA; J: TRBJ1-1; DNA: TGTGCCAGCTCACCCGGGTTGGACAGGATGGAAGCTTTCTTT; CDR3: CASSPGLDRMEAFF
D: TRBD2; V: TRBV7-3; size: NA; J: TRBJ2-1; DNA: TGTGCCAGCAGCTTACAGCGGGGGGGGACCAATGAGCAGTTCTTC; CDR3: CASSLQRGGTNEQFF
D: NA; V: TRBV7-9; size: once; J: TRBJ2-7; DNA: TGTGCCAGCAGCTTAGAGGCGGCCACCTCCTACGAGCAGTACTTC; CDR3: CASSLEAATSYEQYF
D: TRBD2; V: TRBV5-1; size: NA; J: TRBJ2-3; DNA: TGCGCCAGCAGCTTAGTCCCTAGCGGCCCGACAGATACGCAGTATTTT; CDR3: CASSLVPSGPTDTQYF
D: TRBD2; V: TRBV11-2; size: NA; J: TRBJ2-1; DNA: TGTGCCAGCAGCTTAACTAGCGGGGGGGATCATGAGCAGTTCTTC; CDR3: CASSLTSGGDHEQFF
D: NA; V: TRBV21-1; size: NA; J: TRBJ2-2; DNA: TGTGCCAGCAGCAAAGTGGTAAATAGCTCCGGGAACCACCGCGGGGGGGACACCGGGGAGCTGTTTTTT; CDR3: CASSKVVNSSGNHRGGDTGELFF
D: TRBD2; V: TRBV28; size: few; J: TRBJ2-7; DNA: TGTGCCAGCAGTTTGGACGGGGGGGCCTTCAACGAGCAGTACTTC; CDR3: CASSLDGGAFNEQYF
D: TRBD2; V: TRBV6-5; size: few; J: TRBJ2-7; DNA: TGTGCCAGCAGCCGAGGGAGGGTCAACGAGCAGTACTTC; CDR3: CASSRGRVNEQYF
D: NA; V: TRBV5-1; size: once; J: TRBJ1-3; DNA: TGCGCCAGCAGCTTGGAAGGGGCGTCTGGAAACACCATATATTTT; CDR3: CASSLEGASGNTIYF
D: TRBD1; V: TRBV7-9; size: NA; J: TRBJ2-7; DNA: TGTGCCAGCAGTTCGTGGAGGGCAGGGGGCGACGAGCAGTACTTC; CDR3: CASSSWRAGGDEQYF
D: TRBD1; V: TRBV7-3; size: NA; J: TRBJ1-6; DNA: TGTGCCAGCAGCGCAACAGGGGGCCCTTCACCCCTCCACTTT; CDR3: CASSATGGPSPLHF
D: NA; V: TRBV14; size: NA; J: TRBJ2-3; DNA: TGTGCCAGCAGCGCACTTGGTCTGAACTTTTTCACAGATACGCAGTATTTT; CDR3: CASSALGLNFFTDTQYF
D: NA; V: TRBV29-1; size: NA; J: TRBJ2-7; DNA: TGCAGCGTTGAAGATCGGACAGCTACCTACGAGCAGTACTTC; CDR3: CSVEDRTATYEQYF
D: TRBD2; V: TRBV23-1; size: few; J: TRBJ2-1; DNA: TGCGCCAGCAGTCAGCTACACCCAGCGGGGGGGGAAGGTGAGCAGTTCTTC; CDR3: CASSQLHPAGGEGEQFF
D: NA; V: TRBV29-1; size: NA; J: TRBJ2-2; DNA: TGCAGCGCCTATGGGGGGACTGGCGGGGAGCTGTTTTTT; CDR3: CSAYGGTGGELFF
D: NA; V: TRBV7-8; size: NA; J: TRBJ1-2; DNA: TGTGCCAGCAGCCAGAACATGCCTCCGATCCACCTGCCTTTAAACTATGGCTACACCTTC; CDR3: CASSQNMPPIHLPLNYGYTF